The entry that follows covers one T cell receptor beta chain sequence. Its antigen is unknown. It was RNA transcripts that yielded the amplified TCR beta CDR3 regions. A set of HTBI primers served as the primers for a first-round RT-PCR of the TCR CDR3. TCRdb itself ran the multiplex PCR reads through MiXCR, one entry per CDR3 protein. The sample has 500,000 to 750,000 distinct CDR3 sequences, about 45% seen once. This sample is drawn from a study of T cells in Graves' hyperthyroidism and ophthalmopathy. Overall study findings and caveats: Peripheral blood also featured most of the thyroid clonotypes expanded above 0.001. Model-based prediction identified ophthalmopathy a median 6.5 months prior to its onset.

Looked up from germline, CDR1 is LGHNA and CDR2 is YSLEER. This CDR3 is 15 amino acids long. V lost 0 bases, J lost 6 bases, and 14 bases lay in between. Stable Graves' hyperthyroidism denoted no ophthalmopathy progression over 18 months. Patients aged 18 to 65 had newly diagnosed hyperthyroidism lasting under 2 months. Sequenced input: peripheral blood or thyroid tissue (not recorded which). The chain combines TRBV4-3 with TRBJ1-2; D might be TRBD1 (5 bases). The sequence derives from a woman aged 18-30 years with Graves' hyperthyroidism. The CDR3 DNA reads TGCGCCAGCAGCCAAGAAGTCAGGCAGGGCAATGGCTACACCTTC. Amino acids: CASSQEVRQGNGYTF.